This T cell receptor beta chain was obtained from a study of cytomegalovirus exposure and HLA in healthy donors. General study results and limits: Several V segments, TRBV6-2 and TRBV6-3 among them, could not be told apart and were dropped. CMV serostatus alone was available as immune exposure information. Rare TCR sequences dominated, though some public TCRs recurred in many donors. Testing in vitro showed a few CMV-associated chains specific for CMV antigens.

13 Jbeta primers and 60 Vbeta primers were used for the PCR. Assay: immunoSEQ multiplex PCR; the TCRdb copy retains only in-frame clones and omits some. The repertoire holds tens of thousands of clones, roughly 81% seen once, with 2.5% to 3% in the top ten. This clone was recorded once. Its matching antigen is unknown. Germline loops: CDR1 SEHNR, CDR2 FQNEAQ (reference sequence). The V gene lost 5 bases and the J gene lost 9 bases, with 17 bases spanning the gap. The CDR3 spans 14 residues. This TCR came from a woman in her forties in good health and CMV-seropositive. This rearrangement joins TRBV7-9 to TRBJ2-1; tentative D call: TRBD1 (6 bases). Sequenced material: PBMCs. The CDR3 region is CASSVQGLVTEQFF. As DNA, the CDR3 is TGTGCCAGCAGCGTCCAGGGGCTCGTGACTGAGCAGTTCTTC.